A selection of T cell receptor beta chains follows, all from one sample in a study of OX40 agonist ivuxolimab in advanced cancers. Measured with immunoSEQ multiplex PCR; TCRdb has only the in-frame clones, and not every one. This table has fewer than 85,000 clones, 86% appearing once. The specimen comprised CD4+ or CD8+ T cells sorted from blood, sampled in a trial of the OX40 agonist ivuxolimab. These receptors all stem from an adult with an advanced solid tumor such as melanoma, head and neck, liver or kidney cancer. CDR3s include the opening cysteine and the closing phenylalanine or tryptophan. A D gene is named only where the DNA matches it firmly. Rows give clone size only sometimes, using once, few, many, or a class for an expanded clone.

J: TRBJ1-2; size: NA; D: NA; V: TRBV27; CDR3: CASSFSEGSYGYTF; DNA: TGTGCCAGCAGTTTCTCTGAGGGTAGCTATGGCTACACCTTC
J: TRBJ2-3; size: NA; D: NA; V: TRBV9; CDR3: CASSPSWIGTDTQYF; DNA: TGTGCCAGCAGCCCCAGTTGGATTGGCACAGATACGCAGTATTTT
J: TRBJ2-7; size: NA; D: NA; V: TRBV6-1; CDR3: CASSASGTATYEQYF; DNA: TGTGCCAGCAGTGCCTCCGGGACGGCAACCTACGAGCAGTACTTC
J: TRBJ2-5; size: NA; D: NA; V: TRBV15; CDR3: CATSRGDSQETQYF; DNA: TGTGCCACCAGCAGAGGAGACAGTCAAGAGACCCAGTACTTC
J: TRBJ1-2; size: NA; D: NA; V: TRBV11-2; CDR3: CASSLGTNYGYTF; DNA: TGTGCCAGCAGCTTAGGGACAAACTATGGCTACACCTTC
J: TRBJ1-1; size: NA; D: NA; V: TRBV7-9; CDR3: CASSLALPNTEAFF; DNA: TGTGCCAGCAGCTTAGCGCTCCCGAACACTGAAGCTTTCTTT
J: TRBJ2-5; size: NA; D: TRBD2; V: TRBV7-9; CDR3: CASSLARLAEETQYF; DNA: TGTGCCAGCAGCTTAGCGCGGCTAGCGGAAGAGACCCAGTACTTC
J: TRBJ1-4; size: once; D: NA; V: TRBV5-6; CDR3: CASSLRGAEKLFF; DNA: TGTGCCAGCAGCTTGCGGGGAGCTGAAAAACTGTTTTTT
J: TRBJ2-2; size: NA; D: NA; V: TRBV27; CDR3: CASSLRGADTGELFF; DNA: TGTGCCAGCAGTTTGAGGGGCGCGGACACCGGGGAGCTGTTTTTT
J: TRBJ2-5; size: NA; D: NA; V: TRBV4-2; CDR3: CASSRGMGQETQYF; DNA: TGTGCCAGCAGCCGGGGAATGGGACAAGAGACCCAGTACTTC
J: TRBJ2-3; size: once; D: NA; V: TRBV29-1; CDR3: CSVVQVTDTQYF; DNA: TGCAGCGTTGTCCAGGTCACAGATACGCAGTATTTT
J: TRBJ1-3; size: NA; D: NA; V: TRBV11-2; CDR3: CASSPDYFSGNTIYF; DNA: TGTGCCAGCAGCCCAGATTATTTCTCTGGAAACACCATATATTTT
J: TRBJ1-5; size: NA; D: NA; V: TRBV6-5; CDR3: CASSGRDGNQPQHF; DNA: TGTGCCAGCAGCGGGCGGGACGGGAATCAGCCCCAGCATTTT
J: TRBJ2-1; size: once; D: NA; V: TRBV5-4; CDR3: CASSLGLSYNEQFF; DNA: TGTGCCAGCAGCTTGGGTCTTAGTTACAATGAGCAGTTCTTC
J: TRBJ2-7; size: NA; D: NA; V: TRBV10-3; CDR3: CATEDGINYEQYF; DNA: TGTGCCACAGAGGACGGGATAAACTACGAGCAGTACTTC
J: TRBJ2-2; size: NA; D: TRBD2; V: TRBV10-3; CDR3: CAISAGGGWATGELFF; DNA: TGTGCCATCAGTGCCGGGGGGGGCTGGGCCACCGGGGAGCTGTTTTTT
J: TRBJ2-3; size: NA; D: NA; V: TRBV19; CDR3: CASSIDLPRRSTDTQYF; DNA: TGTGCCAGTAGTATAGATCTTCCGAGACGAAGCACAGATACGCAGTATTTT
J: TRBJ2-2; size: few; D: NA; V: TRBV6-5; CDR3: CASSYTKGAGELFF; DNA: TGTGCCAGCAGTTACACAAAGGGGGCCGGGGAGCTGTTTTTT
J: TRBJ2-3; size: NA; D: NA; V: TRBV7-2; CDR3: CASSLRLVADTQYF; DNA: TGTGCCAGCAGCCTCCGACTAGTCGCAGATACGCAGTATTTT
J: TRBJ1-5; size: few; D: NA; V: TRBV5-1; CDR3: CASSLGREGQPQHF; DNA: TGCGCCAGCAGCTTGGGGAGGGAGGGGCAGCCCCAGCATTTT
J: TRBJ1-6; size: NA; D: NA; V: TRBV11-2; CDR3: CASSLGRPNSPLHF; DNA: TGTGCCAGCAGCTTGGGCAGGCCTAATTCACCCCTCCACTTT
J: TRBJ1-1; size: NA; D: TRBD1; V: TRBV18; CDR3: CASSIQQGKAFF; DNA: TGTGCCAGCTCAATTCAACAGGGGAAAGCTTTCTTT